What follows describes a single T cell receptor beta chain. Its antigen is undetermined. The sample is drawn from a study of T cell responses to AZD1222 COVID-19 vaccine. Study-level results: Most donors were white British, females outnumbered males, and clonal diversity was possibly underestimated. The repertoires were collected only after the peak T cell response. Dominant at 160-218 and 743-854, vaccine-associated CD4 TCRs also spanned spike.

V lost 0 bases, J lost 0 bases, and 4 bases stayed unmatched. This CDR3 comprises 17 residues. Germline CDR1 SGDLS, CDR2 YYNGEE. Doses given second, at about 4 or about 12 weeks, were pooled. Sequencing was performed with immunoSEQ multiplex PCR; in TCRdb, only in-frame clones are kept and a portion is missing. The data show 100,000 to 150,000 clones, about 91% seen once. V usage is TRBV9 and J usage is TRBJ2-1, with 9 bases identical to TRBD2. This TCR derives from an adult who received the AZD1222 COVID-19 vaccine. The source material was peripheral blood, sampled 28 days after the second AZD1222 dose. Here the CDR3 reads CASSVGAGGSSYNEQFF. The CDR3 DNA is TGTGCCAGCAGCGTAGGTGCGGGAGGGAGCTCCTACAATGAGCAGTTCTTC.